A single sample gave rise to the 17 T cell receptor beta chains below, sequenced in a study of T cell responses to AZD1222 COVID-19 vaccine. Profiled with immunoSEQ multiplex PCR; TCRdb holds only in-frame clones, not every one. The data show 110,000 or so clones, around 86% seen once. The source was peripheral blood, collected 28 days after the second AZD1222 dose. The receptor set was obtained from an adult who received the AZD1222 COVID-19 vaccine.

This sequence joins TRBV30 and TRBJ1-5; the D is unclear. This CDR3 region has 14 residues. Looked up from germline, CDR1 is GTSNPN and CDR2 is SVGIG (reference sequence). V was clipped by 0 bases and J by 6 bases, with 12 bases between them. The CDR3 sequence is CAWSVIQESQPQHF. As DNA, the CDR3 is TGTGCCTGGAGTGTAATCCAGGAGAGTCAGCCCCAGCATTTT.

This clone was detected once. This chain connects TRBV18 to TRBJ2-6; possible D gene TRBD1, 5 bases. V was cut by 4 bases and J by 3 bases, with 10 bases left in between. The CDR3 runs 15 residues. The V gene's germline CDR1 is KGHSH and CDR2 LQKENI. CDR3 residues: CASSLQGRGANVLTF. As DNA, the CDR3 is TGTGCCAGCTCACTCCAGGGTCGTGGGGCCAACGTCCTGACTTTC.

The V and J genes are TRBV27 and TRBJ1-5; D may be TRBD1 (6 bases). The CDR3 is made up of 15 amino acids. The germline V and J ends were trimmed by 6 bases and 4 bases, with 16 bases remaining between them. CDR1 is MNHEY and CDR2 is SMNVEV in the germline V gene (reference sequence). DNA for the CDR3: TGTGCCAGCAGCTCCGACAGGCCTCTTAATCAGCCCCAGCATTTT. Translating gives CASSSDRPLNQPQHF.

This clone occurred once. J is TRBJ1-2 and V is TRBV2; no clear D gene. The CDR3 is made up of 15 amino acids. Trimming removed 6 bases from V and 2 bases from J, with 16 bases in between. Looked up from germline, CDR1 is SNHLY and CDR2 is FYNNEI. CDR3 bases: TGTGCCAGCAGCTTCTCCCCAGACCGGAACTATGGCTACACCTTC. It yields the protein CASSFSPDRNYGYTF.

The chain combines TRBV13 with TRBJ2-3; unclear D gene. The length of the CDR3 is 12 residues. CDR1 and CDR2 (germline): PRHDT, FYEKMQ (reference sequence). V dropped 6 bases and J dropped 6 bases, with 10 bases sitting between them. As DNA, the CDR3 is TGTGCCAGCAGGCGACTGGGGGATACGCAGTATTTT. Protein product: CASRRLGDTQYF.

The V gene is TRBV5-1, the J gene TRBJ2-4; D remains ambiguous. CDR3 size: 16 residues. V was trimmed by 0 bases and J by 0 bases, leaving 10 bases between them. Germline CDR1 and CDR2: SGHRS and YFSETQ. CDR3 sequence reads: CASSLEANLAKNIQYF. The CDR3 region has the DNA TGCGCCAGCAGCTTGGAGGCAAATCTAGCCAAAAACATTCAGTACTTC.

V and J are TRBV7-2 and TRBJ2-3; tentatively, D is TRBD1 (5 bases). CDR1 and CDR2 (germline): SGHTA, FQGNSA. V gave up 6 bases and J gave up 2 bases, with 9 bases separating them. This CDR3 has 13 amino acids. CDR3 sequence (DNA): TGTGCCAGCAGAGGACAATCCACAGATACGCAGTATTTT. The encoded protein is CASRGQSTDTQYF.

This clone was observed a few times. CDR3 sequence (DNA): TGTGCCAGCAGCCACTTCGGGGGACGGGGAAATTCACCCCTCCACTTT. It specifies CASSHFGGRGNSPLHF. The J gene is TRBJ1-6, the V gene TRBV14; D may be TRBD1 (5 bases). The CDR3 has 16 residues. V gave up 3 bases and J gave up 7 bases, with 16 bases separating them. Germline CDR1 and CDR2: SGHDN and FVKESK.

For the CDR3, the DNA is TGTGCCAGCAGTTACCTCCAATCTGGGGCCAACGTCCTGACTTTC. Its protein is CASSYLQSGANVLTF. The V and J genes are TRBV6-2 or TRBV6-3 and TRBJ2-6; D is uncertain. Germline V CDR1 and CDR2: MNHEY, SVGEGT. V was pared by 2 bases and J by 1 base, with 6 bases between. The length of the CDR3 is 15 residues.

This clone has only a few counts. CDR3 in DNA: TGTGCCAGCAGCCAAGATTGGACTGAAGAGACCCAGTACTTC. Amino acid sequence: CASSQDWTEETQYF. This chain joins TRBV3-1 (or the pseudogene TRBV3-2) and TRBJ2-5, with D possibly being TRBD2 (5 bases). The CDR3 extends over 14 amino acids. CDR1 is LGHDT and CDR2 is YNNKEL in the germline V gene (reference sequence). V was shortened by 0 bases and J by 3 bases, with 8 bases between the two germline ends.

This clone was seen more than once but under ten times. The chain combines TRBV7-9 with TRBJ1-2; 10 bases match TRBD1. The CDR3 length is 15 residues. Germline V CDR1 and CDR2: SEHNR, FQNEAQ (reference sequence). J was trimmed by 4 bases and V by 5 bases; bases with no gene match: 7. CDR3 sequence reads: CASSPLGQGGYGYTF. The CDR3 bases are TGTGCCAGCAGCCCGTTAGGACAGGGGGGCTATGGCTACACCTTC.

This chain joins TRBV6-5 and TRBJ1-6; D gene uncertain. Germline assignment: CDR1 MNHEY and CDR2 SVGAGI. The V gene lost 8 bases and the J gene lost 6 bases, with 8 bases spanning the gap. This CDR3 has 12 amino acids. CDR3 DNA: TGTGCCAGCGGTCCGGCTAATTCACCCCTCCACTTT. Residues: CASGPANSPLHF.

The CDR3 loop is CASSATVSNYGYTF. The DNA for the CDR3 is TGTGCCAGCAGCGCGACAGTGTCTAACTATGGCTACACCTTC. The chain couples TRBV9 to TRBJ1-2; a possible D gene is TRBD1 (5 bases). Trimming took off 3 bases at V and 0 bases at J, with 9 bases between the two ends. The length of the CDR3 is 14 residues. Germline loops: CDR1 SGDLS, CDR2 YYNGEE. Together with reference TRBV9 and TRBJ1-2, the CDR3 gives the full variable domain: DSGVTQTPKHLITATGQRVTLRCSPRSGDLSVYWYQQSLDQGLQFLIQYYNGEERAKGNILERFSAQQFPDLHSELNLSSLELGDSALYFCASSATVSNYGYTFGSGTRLTVV.

This chain uses TRBV14 with TRBJ2-2; 8 nucleotides agree with TRBD1. With 3 bases clipped from V and 0 bases from J, the junction kept 6 bases outside the gene matches. The CDR3 consists of 17 residues. Germline CDR1 reads SGHDN; CDR2 reads FVKESK. The CDR3 protein is CASSQYPGQANTGELFF. The DNA for the CDR3 is TGTGCCAGCAGCCAGTACCCGGGACAGGCGAACACCGGGGAGCTGTTTTTT.

V is TRBV11-2 and J is TRBJ2-7; D is possibly TRBD1 (5 bases). Trimming removed 5 bases at V and 0 bases at J, with 14 bases between. Germline lookup yields CDR1 SGHAT and CDR2 FQNNGV. The CDR3 is made up of 15 amino acids. In DNA form, the CDR3 reads TGTGCCAGCAGCCTCCGGGCAGGGCCCTCCTACGAGCAGTACTTC. The encoded protein is CASSLRAGPSYEQYF.

The chain has TRBV7-2 and TRBJ1-2; a possible D gene is TRBD1 (6 bases). Germline V gives CDR1 SGHTA, CDR2 FQGNSA. The germline V and J ends were trimmed by 0 bases and 3 bases, with 14 bases remaining between them. This CDR3 region has 16 residues. This CDR3 reads CASSLAGAGRYYGYTF. CDR3 DNA sequence: TGTGCCAGCAGCTTAGCGGGGGCAGGGCGGTACTATGGCTACACCTTC. The full variable domain, with the rest looked up from reference TRBV7-2 and TRBJ1-2, is GAGVSQSPSNKVTEKGKDVELRCDPISGHTALYWYRQSLGQGLEFLIYFQGNSAPDKSGLPSDRFSAERTGGSVSTLTIQRTQQEDSAVYLCASSLAGAGRYYGYTFGSGTRLTVV.

This chain joins TRBV6-6 and TRBJ2-3; tentatively, D is TRBD2 (6 bases). The V and J ends lost 5 bases and 0 bases respectively, with 9 bases between them. Germline lookup yields CDR1 MNHNY and CDR2 SVGAGI (reference sequence). This CDR3 spans 14 amino acids. The CDR3 region has the DNA TGTGCCAGCAGTGGGAGGACTAGCACAGATACGCAGTATTTT. Its translation is CASSGRTSTDTQYF.